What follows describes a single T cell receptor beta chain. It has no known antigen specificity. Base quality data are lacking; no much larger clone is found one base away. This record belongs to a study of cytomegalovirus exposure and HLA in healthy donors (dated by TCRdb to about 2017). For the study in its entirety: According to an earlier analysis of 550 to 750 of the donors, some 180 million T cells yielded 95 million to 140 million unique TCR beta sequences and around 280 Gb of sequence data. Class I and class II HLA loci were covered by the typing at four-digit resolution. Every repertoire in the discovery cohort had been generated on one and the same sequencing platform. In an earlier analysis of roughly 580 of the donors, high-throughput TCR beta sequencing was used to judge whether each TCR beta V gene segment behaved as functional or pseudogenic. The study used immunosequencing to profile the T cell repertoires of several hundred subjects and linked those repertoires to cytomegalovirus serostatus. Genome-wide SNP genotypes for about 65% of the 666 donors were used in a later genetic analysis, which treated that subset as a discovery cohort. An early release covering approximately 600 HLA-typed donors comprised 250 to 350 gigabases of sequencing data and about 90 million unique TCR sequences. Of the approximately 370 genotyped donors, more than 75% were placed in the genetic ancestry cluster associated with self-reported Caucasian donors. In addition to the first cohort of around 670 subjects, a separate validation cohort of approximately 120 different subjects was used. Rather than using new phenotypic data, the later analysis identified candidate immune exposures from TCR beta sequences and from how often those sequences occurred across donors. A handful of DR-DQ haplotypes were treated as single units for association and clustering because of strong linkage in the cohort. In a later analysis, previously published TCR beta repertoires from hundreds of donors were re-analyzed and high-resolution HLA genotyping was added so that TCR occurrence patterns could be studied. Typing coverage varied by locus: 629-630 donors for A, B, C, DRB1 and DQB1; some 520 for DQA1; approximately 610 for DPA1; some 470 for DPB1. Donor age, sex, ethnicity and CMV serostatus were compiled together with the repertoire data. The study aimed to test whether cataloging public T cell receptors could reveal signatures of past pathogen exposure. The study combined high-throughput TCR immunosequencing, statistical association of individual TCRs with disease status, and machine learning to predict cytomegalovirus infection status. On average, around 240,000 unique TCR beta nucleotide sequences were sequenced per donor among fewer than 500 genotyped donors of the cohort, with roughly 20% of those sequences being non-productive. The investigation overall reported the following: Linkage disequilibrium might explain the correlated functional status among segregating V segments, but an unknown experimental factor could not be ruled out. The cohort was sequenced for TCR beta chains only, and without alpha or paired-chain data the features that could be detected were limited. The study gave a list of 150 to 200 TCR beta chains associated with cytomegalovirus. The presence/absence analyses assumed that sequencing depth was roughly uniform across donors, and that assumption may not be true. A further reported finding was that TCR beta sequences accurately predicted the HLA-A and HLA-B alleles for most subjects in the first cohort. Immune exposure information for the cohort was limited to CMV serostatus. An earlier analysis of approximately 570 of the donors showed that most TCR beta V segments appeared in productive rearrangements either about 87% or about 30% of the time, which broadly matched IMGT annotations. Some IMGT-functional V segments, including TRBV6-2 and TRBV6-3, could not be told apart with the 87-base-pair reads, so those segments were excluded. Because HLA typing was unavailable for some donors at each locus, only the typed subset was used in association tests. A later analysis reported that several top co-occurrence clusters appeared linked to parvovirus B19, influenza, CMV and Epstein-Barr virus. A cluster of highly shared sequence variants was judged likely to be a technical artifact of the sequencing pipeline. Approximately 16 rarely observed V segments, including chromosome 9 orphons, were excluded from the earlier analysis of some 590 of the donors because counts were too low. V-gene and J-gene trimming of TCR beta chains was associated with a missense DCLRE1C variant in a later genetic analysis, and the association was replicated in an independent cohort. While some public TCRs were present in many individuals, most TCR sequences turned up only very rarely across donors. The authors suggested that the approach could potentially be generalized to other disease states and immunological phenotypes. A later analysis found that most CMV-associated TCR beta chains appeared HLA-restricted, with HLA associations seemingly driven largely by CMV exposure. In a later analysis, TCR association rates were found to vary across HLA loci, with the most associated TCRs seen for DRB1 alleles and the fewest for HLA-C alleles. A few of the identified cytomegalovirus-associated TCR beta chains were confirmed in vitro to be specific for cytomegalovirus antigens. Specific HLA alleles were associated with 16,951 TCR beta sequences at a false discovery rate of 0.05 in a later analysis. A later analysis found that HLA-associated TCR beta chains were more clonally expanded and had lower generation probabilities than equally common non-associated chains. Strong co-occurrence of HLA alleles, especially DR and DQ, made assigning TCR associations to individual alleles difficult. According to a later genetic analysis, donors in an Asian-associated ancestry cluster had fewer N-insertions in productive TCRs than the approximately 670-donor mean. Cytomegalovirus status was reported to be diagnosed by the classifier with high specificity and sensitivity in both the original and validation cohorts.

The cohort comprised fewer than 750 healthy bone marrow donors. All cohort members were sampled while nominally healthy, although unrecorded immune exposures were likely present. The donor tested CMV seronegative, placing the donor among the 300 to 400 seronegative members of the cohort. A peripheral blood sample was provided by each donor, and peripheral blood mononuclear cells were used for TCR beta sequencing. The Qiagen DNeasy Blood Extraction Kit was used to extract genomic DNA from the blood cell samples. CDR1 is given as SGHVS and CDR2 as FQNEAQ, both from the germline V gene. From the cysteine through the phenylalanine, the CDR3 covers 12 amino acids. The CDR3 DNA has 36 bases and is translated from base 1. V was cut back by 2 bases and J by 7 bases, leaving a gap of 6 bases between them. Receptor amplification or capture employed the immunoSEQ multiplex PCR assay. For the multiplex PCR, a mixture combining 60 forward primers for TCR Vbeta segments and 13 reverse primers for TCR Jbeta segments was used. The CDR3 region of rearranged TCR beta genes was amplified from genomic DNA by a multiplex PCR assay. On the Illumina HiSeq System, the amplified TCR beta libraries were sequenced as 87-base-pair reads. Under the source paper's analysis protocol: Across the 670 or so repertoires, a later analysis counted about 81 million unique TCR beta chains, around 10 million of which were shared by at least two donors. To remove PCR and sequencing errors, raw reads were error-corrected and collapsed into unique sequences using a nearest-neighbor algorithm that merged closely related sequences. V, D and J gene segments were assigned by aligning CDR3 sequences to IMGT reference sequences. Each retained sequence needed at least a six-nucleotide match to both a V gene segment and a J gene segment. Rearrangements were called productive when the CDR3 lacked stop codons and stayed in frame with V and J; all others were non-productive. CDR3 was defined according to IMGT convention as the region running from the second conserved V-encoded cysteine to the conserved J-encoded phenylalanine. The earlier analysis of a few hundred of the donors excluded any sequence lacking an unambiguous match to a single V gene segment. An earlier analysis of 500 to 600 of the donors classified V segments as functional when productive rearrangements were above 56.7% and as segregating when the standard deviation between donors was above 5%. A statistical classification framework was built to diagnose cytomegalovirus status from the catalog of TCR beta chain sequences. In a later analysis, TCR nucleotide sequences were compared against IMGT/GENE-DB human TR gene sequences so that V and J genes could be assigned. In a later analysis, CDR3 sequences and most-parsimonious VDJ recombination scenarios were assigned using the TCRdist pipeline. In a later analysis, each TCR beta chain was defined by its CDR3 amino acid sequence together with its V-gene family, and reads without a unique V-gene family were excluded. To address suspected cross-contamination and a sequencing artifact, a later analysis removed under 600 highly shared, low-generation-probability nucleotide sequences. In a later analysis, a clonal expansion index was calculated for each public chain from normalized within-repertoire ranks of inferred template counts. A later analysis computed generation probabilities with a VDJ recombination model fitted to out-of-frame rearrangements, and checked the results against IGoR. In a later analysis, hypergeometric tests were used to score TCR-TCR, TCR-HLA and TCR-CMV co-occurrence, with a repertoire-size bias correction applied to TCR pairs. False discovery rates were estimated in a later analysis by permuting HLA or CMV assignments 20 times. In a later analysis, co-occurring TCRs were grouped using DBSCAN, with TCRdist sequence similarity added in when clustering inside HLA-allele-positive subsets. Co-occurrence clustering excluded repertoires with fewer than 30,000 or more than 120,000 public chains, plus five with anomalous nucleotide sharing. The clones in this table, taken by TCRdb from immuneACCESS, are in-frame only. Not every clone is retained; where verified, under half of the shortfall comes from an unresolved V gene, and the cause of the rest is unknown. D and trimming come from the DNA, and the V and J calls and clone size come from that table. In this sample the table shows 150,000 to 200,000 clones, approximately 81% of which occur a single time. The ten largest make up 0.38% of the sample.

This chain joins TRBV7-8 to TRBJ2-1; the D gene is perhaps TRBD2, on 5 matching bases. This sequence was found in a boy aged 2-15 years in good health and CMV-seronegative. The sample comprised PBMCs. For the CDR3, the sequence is CASSLWTNEQFF. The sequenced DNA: TGTGCCAGCAGCTTATGGACTAATGAGCAGTTCTTC.